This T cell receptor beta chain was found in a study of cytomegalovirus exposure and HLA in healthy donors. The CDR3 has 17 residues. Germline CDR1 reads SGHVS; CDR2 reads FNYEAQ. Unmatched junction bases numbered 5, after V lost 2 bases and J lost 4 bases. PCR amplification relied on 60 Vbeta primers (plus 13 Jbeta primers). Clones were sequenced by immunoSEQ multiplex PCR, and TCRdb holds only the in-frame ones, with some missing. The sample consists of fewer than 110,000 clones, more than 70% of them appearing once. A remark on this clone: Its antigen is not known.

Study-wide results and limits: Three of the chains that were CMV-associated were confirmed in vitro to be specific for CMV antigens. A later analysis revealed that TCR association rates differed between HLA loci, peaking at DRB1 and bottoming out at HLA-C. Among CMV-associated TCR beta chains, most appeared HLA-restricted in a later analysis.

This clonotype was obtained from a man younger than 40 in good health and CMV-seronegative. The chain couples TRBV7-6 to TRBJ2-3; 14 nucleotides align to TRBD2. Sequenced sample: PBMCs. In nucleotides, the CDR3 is TGTGCCAGCAGCTTATACCGGACTAGCGGGAGGTCAGATACGCAGTATTTT. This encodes CASSLYRTSGRSDTQYF.